This entry describes one T cell receptor (beta chain). The antigen remains unidentified. This entry belongs to a study of post-analysis software for immune sequencing data. The study, taken as a whole, reports: Controls showed lower frequencies than patients for a few TRBV segments, and TRBV5-6, TRBV5-1 and TRBV20-1 were among these.

Sequencing libraries made from TCR beta cDNA carried unique molecular identifiers. Each CDR3 protein is one row after TCRdb ran MiXCR on the PCR reads. The table lists approximately 180,000 distinct CDR3 sequences, roughly 31% of them singletons. V was shortened by 0 bases and J by 4 bases, with 12 bases between the two germline ends. This CDR3 has 14 residues. Germline V gives CDR1 GTSNPN, CDR2 SVGIG (reference sequence). Sequenced material: blood. The sequence derives from a girl between 10 and 17 years old with multiple sclerosis. The rearrangement links TRBV30 to TRBJ1-1, with no clear D. CDR3 sequence: CAWSVRGLSTEAFF. The CDR3 DNA reads TGTGCCTGGAGTGTACGAGGATTGAGCACTGAAGCTTTCTTT.